The sequence of this T cell receptor beta chain was determined in a study of T cells after somatic rescue of genetic block. Sequencing was performed with immunoSEQ multiplex PCR; in TCRdb, only in-frame clones are kept and a portion is missing. In the table there are approximately 70,000 clones, approximately 90% of which are singletons. The origin of this receptor is a man aged 25 to 40. Sequences were obtained from peripheral blood mononuclear cells (PBMCs).

The CDR3 DNA reads TGTGCCAGCAGTTCACATGGGGAGACCCAGTACTTC. It codes for CASSSHGETQYF. The chain is built from TRBV7-6 and TRBJ2-5; D is uncertain. Per the germline V gene, CDR1 is SGHVS and CDR2 is FNYEAQ. Trimming took off 6 bases at V and 5 bases at J, with 10 bases between the two ends. CDR3 length equals 12 residues.